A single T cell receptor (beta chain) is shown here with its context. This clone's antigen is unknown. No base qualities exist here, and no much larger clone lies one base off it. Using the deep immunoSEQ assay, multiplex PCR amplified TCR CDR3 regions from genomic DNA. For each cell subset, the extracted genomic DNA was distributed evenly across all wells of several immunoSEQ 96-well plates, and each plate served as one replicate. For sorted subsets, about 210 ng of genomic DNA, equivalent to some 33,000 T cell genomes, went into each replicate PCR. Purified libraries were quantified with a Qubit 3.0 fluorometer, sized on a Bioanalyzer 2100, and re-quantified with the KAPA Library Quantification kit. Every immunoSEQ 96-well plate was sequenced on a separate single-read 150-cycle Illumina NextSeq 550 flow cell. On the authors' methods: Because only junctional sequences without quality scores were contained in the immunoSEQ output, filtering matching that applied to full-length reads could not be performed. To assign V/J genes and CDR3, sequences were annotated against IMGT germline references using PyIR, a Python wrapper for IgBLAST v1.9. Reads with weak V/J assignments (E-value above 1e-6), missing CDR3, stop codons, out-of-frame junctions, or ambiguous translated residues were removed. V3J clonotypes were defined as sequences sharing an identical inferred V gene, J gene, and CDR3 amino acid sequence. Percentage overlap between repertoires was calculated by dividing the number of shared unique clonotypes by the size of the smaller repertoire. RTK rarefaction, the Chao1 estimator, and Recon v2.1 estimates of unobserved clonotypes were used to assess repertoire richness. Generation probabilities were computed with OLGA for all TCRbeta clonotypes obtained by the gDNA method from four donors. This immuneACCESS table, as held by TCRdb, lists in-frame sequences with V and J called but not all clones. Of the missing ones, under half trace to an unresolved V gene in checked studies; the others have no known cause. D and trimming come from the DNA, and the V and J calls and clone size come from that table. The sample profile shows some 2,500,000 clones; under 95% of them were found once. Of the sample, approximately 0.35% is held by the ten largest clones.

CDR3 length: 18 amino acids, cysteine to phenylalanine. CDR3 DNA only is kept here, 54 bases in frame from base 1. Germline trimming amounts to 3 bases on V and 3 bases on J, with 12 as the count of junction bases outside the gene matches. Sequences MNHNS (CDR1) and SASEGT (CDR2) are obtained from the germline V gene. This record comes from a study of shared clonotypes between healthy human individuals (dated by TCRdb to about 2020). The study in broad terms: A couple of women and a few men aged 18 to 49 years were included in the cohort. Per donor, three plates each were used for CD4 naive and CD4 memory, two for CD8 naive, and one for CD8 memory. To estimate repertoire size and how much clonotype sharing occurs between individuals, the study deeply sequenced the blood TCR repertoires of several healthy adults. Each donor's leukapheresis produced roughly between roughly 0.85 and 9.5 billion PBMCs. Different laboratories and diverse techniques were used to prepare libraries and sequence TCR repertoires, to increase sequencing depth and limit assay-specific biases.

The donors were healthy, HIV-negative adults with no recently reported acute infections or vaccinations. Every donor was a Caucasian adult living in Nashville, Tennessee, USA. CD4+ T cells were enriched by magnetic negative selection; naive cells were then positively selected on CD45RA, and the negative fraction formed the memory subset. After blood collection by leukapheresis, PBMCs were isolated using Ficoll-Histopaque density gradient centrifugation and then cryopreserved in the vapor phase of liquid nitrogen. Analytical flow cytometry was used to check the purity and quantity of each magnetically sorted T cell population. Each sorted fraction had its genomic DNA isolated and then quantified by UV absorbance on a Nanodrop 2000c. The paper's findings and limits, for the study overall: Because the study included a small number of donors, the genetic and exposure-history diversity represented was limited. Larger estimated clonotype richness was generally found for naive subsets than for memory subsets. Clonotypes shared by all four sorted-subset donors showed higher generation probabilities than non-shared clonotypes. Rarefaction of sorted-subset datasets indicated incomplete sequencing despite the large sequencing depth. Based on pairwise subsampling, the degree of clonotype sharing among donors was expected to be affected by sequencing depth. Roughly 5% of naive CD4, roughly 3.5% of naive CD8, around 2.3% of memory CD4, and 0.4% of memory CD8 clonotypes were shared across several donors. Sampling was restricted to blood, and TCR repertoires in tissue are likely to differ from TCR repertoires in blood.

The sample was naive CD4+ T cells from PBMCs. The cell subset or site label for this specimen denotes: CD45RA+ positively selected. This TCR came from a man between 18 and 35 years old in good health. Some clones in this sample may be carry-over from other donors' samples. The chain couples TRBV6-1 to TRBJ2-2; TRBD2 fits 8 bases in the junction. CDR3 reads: CASSDPRGSGTYTGELFF. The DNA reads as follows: TGTGCCAGCAGTGACCCGAGGGGTAGCGGGACCTACACCGGGGAGCTGTTTTTT.